The 31 T cell receptor beta chains below were found in one sample sequenced in a study of radiation and T cells in renal cell carcinoma. Only in-frame clones appear in the TCRdb table, and some are missing; sequencing was by immunoSEQ multiplex PCR. The profile shows about 120,000 clones, 70% to 90% of them singletons. Time point in this sample: blood 2 weeks post-SBRT. Stated treatment: 15 Gy SBRT to primary tumor, nephrectomy 4 weeks later. The sample was blood, taken from a patient whose treatment included radiotherapy and nephrectomy. The receptors shown here come from a woman aged 60-70 years with renal cell carcinoma.

The J gene is TRBJ2-1, the V gene TRBV7-2; tentatively, D is TRBD1 (6 bases). V was trimmed by 4 bases and J by 6 bases, leaving 13 bases between them. Germline loops: CDR1 SGHTA, CDR2 FQGNSA. This CDR3 has 14 amino acids. CDR3 in DNA: TGTGCCAGCAGCTACGCATGGACAGTCAATGAGCAGTTCTTC. Its protein is CASSYAWTVNEQFF.

The chain is built from TRBV10-3 and TRBJ1-6; D is undetermined. CDR3 length: 13 residues. Trimming cost V 4 bases and J 6 bases, with 7 bases left between them. The germline gives CDR1 ENHRY, CDR2 SYGVKD. CDR3 loop: CAISGQPNSPLHF. CDR3 coding DNA: TGTGCCATCAGTGGGCAGCCTAATTCACCCCTCCACTTT.

The chain has TRBV11-2 and TRBJ2-3; perhaps D is TRBD1 or TRBD2 (5 bases each). The ends were cut back, 4 bases at V and 2 bases at J, with 13 bases in the middle. Per germline, CDR1 SGHAT and CDR2 FQNNGV. This CDR3 comprises 15 residues. CDR3 loop: CASSYRRGNTDTQYF. In nucleotides, the CDR3 is TGTGCCAGCAGCTACAGGAGAGGGAACACAGATACGCAGTATTTT. Drawing the rest from reference TRBV11-2 and TRBJ2-3, the complete variable domain is EAGVAQSPRYKIIEKRQSVAFWCNPISGHATLYWYQQILGQGPKLLIQFQNNGVVDDSQLPKDRFSAERLKGVDSTLKIQPAKLEDSAVYLCASSYRRGNTDTQYFGPGTRLTVL.

This clone is a singleton in its sample. V and J are TRBV5-4 and TRBJ2-3; 9 nucleotides match TRBD1. V trimming: 4 bases; J trimming: 0 bases; junction bases outside the gene matches: 6. CDR3 length: 16 residues. Germline assignment: CDR1 SGHNT and CDR2 YYREEE (reference sequence). CDR3 coding DNA: TGTGCCAGCAGCCCCTGGGACAGGGAAAGCACAGATACGCAGTATTTT. Translated: CASSPWDRESTDTQYF.

The V call is TRBV29-1, the J call TRBJ1-2; maybe TRBD1 (5 bases). The germline CDR1 and CDR2 sequences are SQVTM and ANQGSEA. The CDR3 covers 10 residues. The V and J ends lost 4 bases and 8 bases respectively, with 8 bases between them. CDR3 sequence: CSVGEGGYTF. CDR3 in DNA: TGCAGCGTTGGGGAGGGGGGCTACACCTTC.

The chain employs TRBV7-2 and TRBJ2-1; 9 bases line up with TRBD2. There are 15 residues in the CDR3. CDR1 is SGHTA and CDR2 is FQGNSA in the germline V gene. V lost 1 base and J lost 7; bases outside the gene matches: 5. CDR3 nucleotide sequence: TGTGCCAGCAGCTTAGGCGGGGGGGCCACGAATGAGCAGTTCTTC. Its translation: CASSLGGGATNEQFF.

The chain links TRBV28 to TRBJ2-7, with TRBD1 identical over 7 bases. After removal of 6 bases from V and 5 bases from J, the junction contained 10 bases not matched to a gene. The CDR3 is 14 residues long. CDR1 and CDR2 from the germline V gene are MDHEN and SYDVKM. The CDR3 region has the DNA TGTGCCAGCAGCTGGGACAGCACCTGGGACGAGCAGTACTTC. Translation: CASSWDSTWDEQYF.

The CDR3 region has the DNA TGCGCCAGCAGCCAATCGGCGAGCGGGGGGGCTTTGAGTACAGATACGCAGTATTTT. Its translation is CASSQSASGGALSTDTQYF. The chain has TRBV4-1 and TRBJ2-3; 10 bases map to TRBD2. The CDR3 extends over 19 amino acids. The V and J ends lost 2 bases and 3 bases, in that order; junction bases with no gene match: 14. Germline V gene sequence: CDR1 MGHRA, CDR2 YSYEKL.

The genes are TRBV15 and TRBJ2-2; D is unresolved. The CDR3 totals 14 residues. Per the germline V gene, CDR1 is LNHNV and CDR2 is YYDKDF (reference sequence). V lost 1 base to trimming and J lost 6 bases, with 9 bases between them. The chain's CDR3 is CATSRARHAGELFF. The CDR3 region has the DNA TGTGCCACCAGCAGAGCCCGGCACGCCGGGGAGCTGTTTTTT.

This clone was detected a few times. V and J are TRBV7-6 and TRBJ1-1; maybe TRBD1 (5 bases). This CDR3 contains 13 residues. From germline, CDR1 is SGHVS and CDR2 FNYEAQ. V dropped 5 bases and J dropped 4 bases, with 11 bases sitting between them. The CDR3 sequence: CASSHRSGTEAFF. In DNA form, the CDR3 reads TGTGCCAGCAGCCACAGGAGCGGCACTGAAGCTTTCTTT.

This clone was observed a single time. The chain is built from TRBV11-1 and TRBJ1-1; no definite D call. This CDR3 is built from 13 residues. From germline, CDR1 is SGHAT and CDR2 FQDESV (reference sequence). Trimming removed 3 bases from V and 1 base from J, with 6 bases in between. CDR3 residues: CASSFLENTEAFF. Here the CDR3 DNA reads TGTGCCAGCAGCTTCCTGGAGAACACTGAAGCTTTCTTT. Filled out from reference TRBV11-1 and TRBJ1-1, the complete variable domain reads EAEVAQSPRYKITEKSQAVAFWCDPISGHATLYWYRQILGQGPELLVQFQDESVVDDSQLPKDRFSAERLKGVDSTLKIQPAELGDSAMYLCASSFLENTEAFFGQGTRLTVV.

This clone showed up just a few times. J is TRBJ1-2 and V is TRBV7-9; D might be TRBD1 (5 bases). The V and J ends lost 1 base and 5 bases respectively, with 14 bases between them. The CDR3 is 15 amino acids. Germline lookup yields CDR1 SEHNR and CDR2 FQNEAQ (reference sequence). CDR3 in DNA: TGTGCCAGCAGCTTAGAGTGGGCAGGGCGGTATGGCTACACCTTC. Its translation: CASSLEWAGRYGYTF.

J is TRBJ1-5 and V is TRBV19, with TRBD1 as a possible D gene (5 bases). Germline assignment: CDR1 LNHDA and CDR2 SQIVND (reference sequence). The CDR3 length is 19 residues. V was shortened by 0 bases and J by 0 bases, with 18 bases between the two germline ends. This CDR3 is CASSIEGPSRFYSNQPQHF. CDR3 nucleotide sequence: TGTGCCAGTAGTATAGAGGGACCCTCGCGATTTTATAGCAATCAGCCCCAGCATTTT.

This clone is a singleton in its sample. The chain has TRBV28 and TRBJ2-2; perhaps TRBD2 as D (5 bases). The length of the CDR3 is 15 residues. Trimming pared 0 bases from V and 3 bases from J, leaving 8 bases between. Germline CDR1 is MDHEN and CDR2 is SYDVKM. The CDR3 sequence: CASSLWVRDTGELFF. CDR3 coding DNA: TGTGCCAGCAGTTTATGGGTGAGGGACACCGGGGAGCTGTTTTTT.

The chain has TRBV6-1 and TRBJ2-7; D is undetermined. Germline V CDR1 and CDR2: MNHNS, SASEGT. V was pared by 1 base and J by 3 bases, with 13 bases between. This CDR3 is 15 amino acids long. Written as DNA, the CDR3 is TGTGCCAGCAGTGAAGTCAAACAAATTTTCTACGAGCAGTACTTC. Residues: CASSEVKQIFYEQYF.

This CDR3 is CASSQDPWTQETQYF. CDR3 DNA sequence: TGTGCCAGCAGCCAAGATCCTTGGACCCAAGAGACCCAGTACTTC. The chain joins TRBV4-2 to TRBJ2-5; D unclear. CDR3 length: 15 amino acids. Between the trimmed V and J ends, which lost 0 bases and 1 base, there was a span of 9 bases. Per germline, CDR1 LGHNA and CDR2 YNFKEQ.

V is TRBV18 and J is TRBJ2-1, with D unresolved. The CDR3 is made up of 14 amino acids. V was cut by 1 base and J by 5 bases, with 9 bases left in between. Germline V gene sequence: CDR1 KGHSH, CDR2 LQKENI. The CDR3 nucleotides read TGTGCCAGCTCACCACAGAACGGAGACAATGAGCAGTTCTTC. Its protein is CASSPQNGDNEQFF.

The chain has TRBV6-6 and TRBJ1-1, with no clear D. The CDR3 runs 14 residues. The germline V and J ends were trimmed by 2 bases and 1 base, with 8 bases remaining between them. CDR1 is MNHNY, CDR2 SVGAGI, per germline (reference sequence). The CDR3 region is CASSYGLGNTEAFF. The DNA for the CDR3 is TGTGCCAGCAGTTACGGACTAGGGAACACTGAAGCTTTCTTT.

The chain joins TRBV5-1 to TRBJ2-3; TRBD2 matches 8 bases. This CDR3 is 15 amino acids long. Per germline, CDR1 SGHRS and CDR2 YFSETQ. Germline trimming cut 3 bases from V and 1 base from J; bases unmatched to any gene: 4. The CDR3 coding sequence is TGCGCCAGCAGCTCCGGGACTAGGGGCACAGATACGCAGTATTTT. The encoded protein is CASSSGTRGTDTQYF.

The count of this clone is one. The chain is built from TRBV6-6 and TRBJ1-3; D ambiguous. Germline V gives CDR1 MNHNY, CDR2 SVGAGI (reference sequence). The germline V and J ends were trimmed by 6 bases and 4 bases, with 19 bases remaining between them. The CDR3 consists of 16 residues. This CDR3 reads CASRPGSGGGGNTIYF. The CDR3 DNA reads TGTGCCAGCAGACCCGGGTCTGGAGGAGGCGGAAACACCATATATTTT.

Here the CDR3 DNA reads TGTGCCAGCAGCTTGTTAGCGACTCGAGGCCAGCCCCAGCATTTT. Protein: CASSLLATRGQPQHF. The chain carries TRBV11-2 and TRBJ1-5; D is ambiguous. The CDR3 spans 15 residues. The V gene's germline CDR1 is SGHAT and CDR2 FQNNGV. V was shortened by 3 bases and J by 7 bases, with 16 bases between the two germline ends.

This chain connects TRBV11-2 to TRBJ2-1; a weak D match, TRBD2 (6 bases). V shed 3 bases and J shed 4 bases, with 16 bases lying between them. CDR3 length: 16 amino acids. The germline gives CDR1 SGHAT, CDR2 FQNNGV. Written as DNA, the CDR3 is TGTGCCAGCAGCTTGCTGGAAGCGGGCATTTACAATGAGCAGTTCTTC. Protein: CASSLLEAGIYNEQFF. Supplemented by reference TRBV11-2 and TRBJ2-1, the full variable domain reads EAGVAQSPRYKIIEKRQSVAFWCNPISGHATLYWYQQILGQGPKLLIQFQNNGVVDDSQLPKDRFSAERLKGVDSTLKIQPAKLEDSAVYLCASSLLEAGIYNEQFFGPGTRLTVL.

The chain couples TRBV5-4 to TRBJ1-1, with TRBD1 matching over 8 bases. CDR3 length: 15 amino acids. Germline values: CDR1 SGHNT, CDR2 YYREEE (reference sequence). V gave up 2 bases and J gave up 5 bases; unmatched junction bases: 8. CDR3: CASSFGLDRETEAFF. CDR3 nucleotides: TGTGCCAGCAGCTTTGGTCTGGACAGGGAAACTGAAGCTTTCTTT.

V gene TRBV7-9 combines with J gene TRBJ1-6; 7 bases match TRBD1. Trimming removed 5 bases from V and 5 bases from J; junction bases left unmatched: 9. In germline, CDR1 is SEHNR, CDR2 FQNEAQ (reference sequence). The CDR3 loop spans 16 amino acids. The CDR3 sequence is CASSPRQGGNNSPLHF. The CDR3 DNA follows: TGTGCCAGCAGCCCGCGACAGGGAGGGAATAATTCACCCCTCCACTTT.

This rearrangement joins TRBV7-2 to TRBJ2-7, with D possibly called TRBD1 or TRBD2 (5 bases each). V was clipped by 4 bases and J by 4 bases, with 14 bases between them. CDR3 length: 14 amino acids. In germline, CDR1 is SGHTA, CDR2 FQGNSA. CDR3 region: CASSSQQGPYEQYF. CDR3 sequence (DNA): TGTGCCAGCAGCTCTCAGCAGGGACCTTACGAGCAGTACTTC.

J is TRBJ2-2 and V is TRBV7-9; D is unclear. The CDR3 sequence is 14 residues long. The germline V gene encodes CDR1 SEHNR and CDR2 FQNEAQ (reference sequence). The V end lost 7 bases, the J end lost 6 bases, and 15 bases lay between the germline ends. In DNA form, the CDR3 reads TGTGCCAGCACCCCCGGTTCAACGGCCGGGGAGCTGTTTTTT. This translates into CASTPGSTAGELFF.

The chain carries TRBV29-1 and TRBJ2-7; D is perhaps TRBD1 (6 bases). The CDR3 is 13 amino acids. The germline V and J ends were trimmed by 7 bases and 4 bases, with 17 bases remaining between them. Germline CDR1 and CDR2: SQVTM and ANQGSEA. CDR3 loop: CSAMNRDGYEQYF. DNA of the CDR3: TGCAGCGCAATGAACAGGGACGGTTACGAGCAGTACTTC.

The chain couples TRBV19 to TRBJ1-1, with D hard to call. Germline CDR1 reads LNHDA; CDR2 reads SQIVND (reference sequence). V shed 4 bases and J shed 3 bases, with 6 bases lying between them. This CDR3 spans 12 amino acids. The CDR3 sequence is CASSNRDTEAFF. The CDR3 region has the DNA TGTGCCAGTAGTAACCGGGACACTGAAGCTTTCTTT.

The chain has TRBV19 and TRBJ2-2, with D uncertain. Germline CDR1 LNHDA, CDR2 SQIVND (reference sequence). This CDR3 has 14 amino acids. With 2 bases removed from V and 2 bases from J, the gap between germline ends came to 6 bases. The CDR3 here is CASSIWGNTGELFF. CDR3 DNA: TGTGCCAGTAGTATATGGGGTAACACCGGGGAGCTGTTTTTT.

The chain links TRBV7-9 to TRBJ2-1, with 10 positions matching TRBD2. V was clipped by 0 bases and J by 2 bases; unmatched bases: 1. CDR1 is SEHNR, CDR2 FQNEAQ, per germline (reference sequence). The CDR3 spans 16 residues. The CDR3 here is CASSLALAGAYNEQFF. The CDR3 nucleotides read TGTGCCAGCAGCTTAGCCCTAGCGGGGGCCTACAATGAGCAGTTCTTC.

The rearrangement links TRBV7-9 to TRBJ1-3; D is undetermined. Germline lookup yields CDR1 SEHNR and CDR2 FQNEAQ (reference sequence). CDR3 length: 15 amino acids. The germline V and J ends were trimmed by 3 bases and 0 bases, with 9 bases remaining between them. CDR3 nucleotide sequence: TGTGCCAGCAGCTTTGGCGCCATCTCTGGAAACACCATATATTTT. It yields the protein CASSFGAISGNTIYF. Full variable domain (missing parts from reference TRBV7-9 and TRBJ1-3): DTGVSQNPRHKITKRGQNVTFRCDPISEHNRLYWYRQTLGQGPEFLTYFQNEAQLEKSRLLSDRFSAERPKGSFSTLEIQRTEQGDSAMYLCASSFGAISGNTIYFGEGSWLTVV.